Each of the 17 T cell receptor beta chains below was sequenced from the same sample in a study of radiation and T cells in renal cell carcinoma. Time point noted: blood 2 weeks post-SBRT. Treatment defined: 15 Gy SBRT to primary tumor, nephrectomy 4 weeks later. The data were produced by immunoSEQ multiplex PCR, yet TCRdb's version contains in-frame clones alone and is incomplete. The sample holds about 130,000 clones, approximately 90% seen once. The sample in question was blood, obtained from a patient whose treatment included radiotherapy and nephrectomy. The receptors were gathered from a woman aged 70-85 years with renal cell carcinoma.

This clone has just one count. The chain combines TRBV25-1 with TRBJ2-6; no definite D call. This CDR3 region has 15 residues. Germline values: CDR1 MGHDK, CDR2 SYGVNS. V was cut by 7 bases and J by 0 bases, with 10 bases left in between. The CDR3 here is CASTPGGSGANVLTF. The CDR3 bases are TGTGCCAGCACTCCTGGCGGCTCTGGGGCCAACGTCCTGACTTTC.

The rearrangement joins TRBV5-1 to TRBJ2-7, with D perhaps matching TRBD2 (5 bases). With 7 bases removed from V and 11 bases from J, the gap between germline ends came to 25 bases. Germline-derived CDR1 and CDR2 are SGHRS and YFSETQ. CDR3 length: 14 residues. CDR3 sequence (DNA): TGCGCCAGCCAACCAACCCCGGGAACAACAAACAAGTACTTC. This sequence encodes CASQPTPGTTNKYF.

The chain is built from TRBV5-6 and TRBJ2-7; no firm D call. From germline, CDR1 is SGHDT and CDR2 YYEEEE. V dropped 1 base and J dropped 1 base, with 6 bases sitting between them. The CDR3 contains 13 residues. DNA of the CDR3: TGTGCCAGCAGCTTGTGGGGTTCCTACGAGCAGTACTTC. Translated: CASSLWGSYEQYF.

The rearrangement joins TRBV5-1 to TRBJ2-1, with TRBD1 matching over 7 bases. Looked up from germline, CDR1 is SGHRS and CDR2 is YFSETQ. CDR3 size: 15 residues. With V trimmed by 4 bases and J by 2 bases, 6 bases remained unmatched. This chain's CDR3 is CASSLGQAAYNEQFF. The CDR3 DNA reads as TGCGCCAGCAGCCTTGGACAGGCCGCCTACAATGAGCAGTTCTTC.

This chain joins TRBV7-9 and TRBJ2-3; 7 bases align to TRBD1. This CDR3 region has 16 residues. The V and J ends lost 1 base and 4 bases, in that order; junction bases with no gene match: 8. Germline-derived CDR1 and CDR2 are SEHNR and FQNEAQ (reference sequence). The CDR3 region has the DNA TGTGCCAGCAGCTTAGTCCGACAGGGCGCCCCAGATACGCAGTATTTT. Protein: CASSLVRQGAPDTQYF.

The V call is TRBV10-3, the J call TRBJ1-1; D gene ambiguous. Germline loops: CDR1 ENHRY, CDR2 SYGVKD. This CDR3 contains 12 residues. Trimming pared 2 bases from V and 4 bases from J, leaving 5 bases between. Here the CDR3 DNA reads TGTGCCATCAGTGAGCCCCCCACTGAAGCTTTCTTT. This encodes CAISEPPTEAFF.

DNA for the CDR3: TGTGCCAGTACCTCCTTGGACGGGAAAATGAACACTGAAGCTTTCTTT. Residues: CASTSLDGKMNTEAFF. The V and J genes are TRBV19 and TRBJ1-1; unclear D gene. Trimming left V 7 bases short and J 0 bases short, with 18 bases between. The CDR3 contains 16 residues. CDR1 is LNHDA, CDR2 SQIVND, per germline (reference sequence).

The rearrangement uses TRBV6-6 and TRBJ2-2, with D tentatively TRBD2 (6 bases). Germline CDR1 is MNHNY and CDR2 is SVGAGI (reference sequence). Trimming took 11 bases from V and 2 from J, leaving 15 bases between them. This CDR3 has 14 amino acids. The CDR3 DNA reads TGTGCCGCGGGGCGGGTGGGTAACACCGGGGAGCTGTTTTTT. It codes for CAAGRVGNTGELFF.

The chain joins TRBV11-2 to TRBJ2-5, with TRBD2 matching 7 bases. In germline, CDR1 is SGHAT, CDR2 FQNNGV. CDR3 size: 15 residues. J was trimmed by 8 bases and V by 0 bases; bases with no gene match: 9. The CDR3, as DNA: TGTGCCAGCAGCTTAGATGGGCCTAGCGGAACTACCCAGTACTTC. The encoded protein is CASSLDGPSGTTQYF. The entire variable domain, with the rest obtained from reference TRBV11-2 and TRBJ2-5, is as follows: EAGVAQSPRYKIIEKRQSVAFWCNPISGHATLYWYQQILGQGPKLLIQFQNNGVVDDSQLPKDRFSAERLKGVDSTLKIQPAKLEDSAVYLCASSLDGPSGTTQYFGPGTRLLVL.

V and J are TRBV4-2 and TRBJ2-1; TRBD2 aligns across 13 bases. Germline-derived CDR1 and CDR2 are LGHNA and YNFKEQ. The CDR3 length is 18 residues. Trimming removed 1 base from V and 4 bases from J; junction bases left unmatched: 7. The CDR3 region is CASSQGVGLAGLYNEQFF. The CDR3 DNA sequence: TGTGCCAGCAGCCAAGGAGTGGGACTAGCGGGGCTATACAATGAGCAGTTCTTC.

The chain employs TRBV11-3 and TRBJ2-3; D ambiguous. V lost 6 bases, J lost 5 bases, and 9 bases lay in between. CDR1 SGHNT and CDR2 YENEEA come from the germline V gene. The CDR3 consists of 12 residues. CDR3 DNA: TGTGCCAGCAGTGTCCAGAAAGATACGCAGTATTTT. Translated: CASSVQKDTQYF.

The V and J genes are TRBV2 and TRBJ2-2; 14 nucleotides match TRBD2. Unmatched junction bases numbered 4, after V lost 9 bases and J lost 1 base. The CDR3 runs to 16 residues. Germline V gene lookup returns CDR1 SNHLY and CDR2 FYNNEI. The CDR3 DNA reads as TGTGCCAGGGGGACTAGCGGGGGCCGGAACACCGGGGAGCTGTTTTTT. It yields the protein CARGTSGGRNTGELFF. Using reference TRBV2 and TRBJ2-2 for the parts outside the CDR3, the full variable domain is EPEVTQTPSHQVTQMGQEVILRCVPISNHLYFYWYRQILGQKVEFLVSFYNNEISEKSEIFDDQFSVERPDGSNFTLKIRSTKLEDSAMYFCARGTSGGRNTGELFFGEGSRLTVL.

The rearrangement joins TRBV7-2 to TRBJ1-1; TRBD1 is a possible D gene (5 bases). This CDR3 has 14 amino acids. V lost 1 base and J 1 base, leaving 7 bases between the germline ends. CDR1 is SGHTA, CDR2 FQGNSA, per germline. The CDR3, as DNA: TGTGCCAGCAGCTTAGTCAGGGCGAACACTGAAGCTTTCTTT. Its protein product is CASSLVRANTEAFF.

The J gene is TRBJ2-5, the V gene TRBV5-4; D uncertain. The V end was cut by 1 base, the J end by 1 base, with 8 bases between. Germline V lookup: CDR1 SGHNT, CDR2 YYREEE (reference sequence). The CDR3 runs 14 residues. The CDR3 is CASSLYASQETQYF. CDR3 nucleotides: TGTGCCAGCAGCTTGTATGCGAGCCAAGAGACCCAGTACTTC. Together with reference TRBV5-4 and TRBJ2-5, the CDR3 gives the full variable domain: ETGVTQSPTHLIKTRGQQVTLRCSSQSGHNTVSWYQQALGQGPQFIFQYYREEENGRGNFPPRFSGLQFPNYSSELNVNALELDDSALYLCASSLYASQETQYFGPGTRLLVL.

CDR3 coding DNA: TGTGCCAGCAGACGGGACAGGGGCTGGACTGAAGCTTTCTTT. Translating gives CASRRDRGWTEAFF. The rearrangement joins TRBV11-3 to TRBJ1-1, with 10 bases that match TRBD1. The ends lost 6 bases at V and 5 bases at J; junction bases unmatched: 6. Germline V gives CDR1 SGHNT, CDR2 YENEEA. The CDR3 is 14 amino acids.

The V and J genes are TRBV2 and TRBJ1-5; possibly TRBD1 for D (6 bases). The CDR3 totals 15 residues. Per the germline V gene, CDR1 is SNHLY and CDR2 is FYNNEI. The V end lost 6 bases, the J end lost 2 bases, and 14 bases lay between the germline ends. Written as DNA, the CDR3 is TGTGCCAGCAGCGCCACAGGGTGGGGCAATCAGCCCCAGCATTTT. Protein product: CASSATGWGNQPQHF.

The V and J genes are TRBV30 and TRBJ1-3; 9 nucleotides align to TRBD1. The germline V gene has CDR1 GTSNPN and CDR2 SVGIG (reference sequence). This CDR3 is 15 amino acids long. The V segment lost 2 bases and the J segment 4 bases; nucleotides outside the gene matches: 6. The CDR3 DNA reads TGTGCCTGGAGTCCCCTAGGGACAGGGGGAAACACCATATATTTT. It codes for CAWSPLGTGGNTIYF.